This T cell receptor beta chain was captured by sequencing in a study of blood T cell repertoires in COVID-19. Overall study: PBMCs, B-cell-depleted T cells, or T cells provided the cDNA or gDNA that made up the material.

CDR3 size: 13 residues. Germline V gene sequence: CDR1 GTSNPN, CDR2 SVGIG (reference sequence). V shed 0 bases and J shed 4 bases, with 9 bases lying between them. Enrollment of patients from Seattle took place during active infection, with longitudinal follow-up. In the study's own analysis: Nucleated cell counts were estimated from reference gene primer amplification. Measured with immunoSEQ multiplex PCR; TCRdb has only the in-frame clones, and not every one. V and J calls and clone size come straight from that table; D and trimming were deduced from the DNA. The sample carries around 150,000 clones, about nine tenths recorded once.

The sample comprised peripheral blood. The origin of this receptor is a human donor with COVID-19, enrolled during active disease. The donor label of this sample is uncertain. The chain links TRBV30 to TRBJ1-1; D is unclear. CDR3 in DNA: TGTGCCTGGAGTGTTGAGGGAAGCACTGAAGCTTTCTTT. This sequence encodes CAWSVEGSTEAFF. The entire variable domain, with the rest obtained from reference TRBV30 and TRBJ1-1, is as follows: SQTIHQWPATLVQPVGSPLSLECTVEGTSNPNLYWYRQAAGRGLQLLFYSVGIGQISSEVPQNLSASRPQDRQFILSSKKLLLSDSGFYLCAWSVEGSTEAFFGQGTRLTVV.